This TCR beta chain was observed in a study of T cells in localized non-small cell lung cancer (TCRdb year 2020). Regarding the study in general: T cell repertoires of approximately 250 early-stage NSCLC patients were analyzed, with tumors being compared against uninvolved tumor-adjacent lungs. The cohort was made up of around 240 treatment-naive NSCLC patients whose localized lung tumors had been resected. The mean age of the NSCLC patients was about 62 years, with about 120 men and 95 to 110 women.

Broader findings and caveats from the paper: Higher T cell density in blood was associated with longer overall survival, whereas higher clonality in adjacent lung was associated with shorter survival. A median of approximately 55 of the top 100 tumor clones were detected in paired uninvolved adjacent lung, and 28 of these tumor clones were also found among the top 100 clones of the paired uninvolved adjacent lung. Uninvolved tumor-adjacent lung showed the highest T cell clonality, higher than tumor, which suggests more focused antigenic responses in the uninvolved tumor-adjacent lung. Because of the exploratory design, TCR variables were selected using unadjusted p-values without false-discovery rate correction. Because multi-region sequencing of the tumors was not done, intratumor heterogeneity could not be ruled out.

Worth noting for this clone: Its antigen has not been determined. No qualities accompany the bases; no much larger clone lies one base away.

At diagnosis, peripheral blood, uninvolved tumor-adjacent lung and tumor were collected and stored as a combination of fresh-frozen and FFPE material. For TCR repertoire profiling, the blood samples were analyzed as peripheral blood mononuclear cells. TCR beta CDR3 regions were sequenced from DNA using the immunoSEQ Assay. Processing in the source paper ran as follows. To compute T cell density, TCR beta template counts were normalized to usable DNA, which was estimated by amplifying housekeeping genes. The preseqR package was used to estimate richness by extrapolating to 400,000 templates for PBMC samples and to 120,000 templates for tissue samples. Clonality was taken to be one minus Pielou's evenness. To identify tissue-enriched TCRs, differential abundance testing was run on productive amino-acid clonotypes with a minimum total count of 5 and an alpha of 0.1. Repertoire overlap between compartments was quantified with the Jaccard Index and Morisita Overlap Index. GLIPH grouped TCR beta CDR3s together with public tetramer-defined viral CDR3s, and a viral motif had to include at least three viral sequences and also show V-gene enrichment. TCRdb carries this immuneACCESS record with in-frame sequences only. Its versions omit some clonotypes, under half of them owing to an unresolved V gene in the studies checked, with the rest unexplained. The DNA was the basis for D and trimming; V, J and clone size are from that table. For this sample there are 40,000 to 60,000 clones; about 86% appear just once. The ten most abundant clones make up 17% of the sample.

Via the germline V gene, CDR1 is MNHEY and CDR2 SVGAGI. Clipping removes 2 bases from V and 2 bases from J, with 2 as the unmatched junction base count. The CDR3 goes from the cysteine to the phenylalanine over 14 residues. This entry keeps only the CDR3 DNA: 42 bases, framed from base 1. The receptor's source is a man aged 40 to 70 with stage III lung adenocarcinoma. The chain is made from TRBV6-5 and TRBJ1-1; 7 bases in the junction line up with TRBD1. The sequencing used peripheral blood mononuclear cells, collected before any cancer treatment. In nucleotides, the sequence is TGTGCCAGCAGTTACAAGGGGGCCAACACTGAAGCTTTCTTT. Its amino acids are CASSYKGANTEAFF.